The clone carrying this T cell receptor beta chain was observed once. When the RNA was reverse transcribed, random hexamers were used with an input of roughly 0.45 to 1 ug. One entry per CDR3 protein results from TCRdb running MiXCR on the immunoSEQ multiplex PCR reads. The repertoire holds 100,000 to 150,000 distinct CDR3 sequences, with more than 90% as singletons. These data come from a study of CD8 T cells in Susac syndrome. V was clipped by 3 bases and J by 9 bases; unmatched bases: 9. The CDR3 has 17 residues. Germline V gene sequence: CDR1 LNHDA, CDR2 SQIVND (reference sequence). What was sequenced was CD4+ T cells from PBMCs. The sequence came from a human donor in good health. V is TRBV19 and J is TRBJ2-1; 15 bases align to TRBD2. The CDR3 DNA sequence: TGTGCCAGTAGTATTCGGACTAGCGGGAGGGCCTTCAGTGAGCAGTTCTTC. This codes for CASSIRTSGRAFSEQFF.